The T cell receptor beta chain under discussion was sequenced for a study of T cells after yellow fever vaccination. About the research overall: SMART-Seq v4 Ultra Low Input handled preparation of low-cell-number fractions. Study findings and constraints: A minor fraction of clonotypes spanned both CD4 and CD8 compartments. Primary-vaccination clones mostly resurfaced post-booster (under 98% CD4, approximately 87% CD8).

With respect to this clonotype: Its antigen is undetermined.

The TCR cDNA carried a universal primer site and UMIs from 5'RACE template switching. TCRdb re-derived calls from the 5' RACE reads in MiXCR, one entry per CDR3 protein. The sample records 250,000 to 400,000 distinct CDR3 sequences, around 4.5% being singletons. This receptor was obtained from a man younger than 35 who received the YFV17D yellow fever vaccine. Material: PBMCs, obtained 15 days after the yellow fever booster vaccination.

The CDR3 reads CASSQGLDYGYTF. CDR3 DNA sequence: TGTGCCAGCAGCCAGGGGTTGGACTATGGCTACACCTTC. This sequence joins TRBV3-1 and TRBJ1-2; no clear D gene. The CDR3 loop spans 13 amino acids. Germline V lookup: CDR1 LGHDT, CDR2 YNNKEL (reference sequence). Trimming removed 3 bases from V and 3 bases from J, with 8 bases in between.